Sequencing of this TCR beta chain was carried out in a study of beta chain features in type 1 diabetes. The CDR3 contains 16 residues. CDR1 is SGHRS, CDR2 YFSETQ, per germline. Trimming removed 2 bases at V and 0 bases at J, with 15 bases between. Reverse transcription of all isolated RNA meant that expressed TCRB transcripts were sequenced. The protocol was immunoSEQ multiplex PCR, while the TCRdb copy is restricted to in-frame clones and leaves out a portion. Found here are under 500,000 clones, approximately 28% of them singletons; the top ten hold roughly 0.066%. Study-wide findings and caveats: Compared with healthy donors, patients appeared to share more similar naive, central memory and regulatory TCRB repertoires. Using cDNA template may skew counts toward highly expressing activated cells. In all four CD4+ subsets, TCRB CDR3 length was significantly, moderately reduced in type 1 diabetes. More deletions and fewer insertions at VDJ junctions were found in patients with type 1 diabetes.

In this sample, this clone turned up a few times. Its matching antigen is unknown. Input material: naive CD4+ T cells from blood. This TCR was sampled from a man between 18 and 29 years old in good health. The chain carries TRBV5-1 and TRBJ2-7; TRBD2 is a possible D gene (5 bases). CDR3 in amino acids: CASSFAQRTLSYEQYF. The CDR3 DNA follows: TGCGCCAGCAGCTTCGCCCAGCGGACCCTCTCCTACGAGCAGTACTTC.